The source of this T cell receptor beta chain is a study of control samples from healthy donors and cancer patients. This table comes from immunoSEQ multiplex PCR, and its TCRdb copy is limited to in-frame clones, with some not included. The sample holds 150,000 to 200,000 clones; around 89% are singletons and the top ten take 1.3% to 1.5%. CDR3 length: 14 residues. V lost 1 base, J lost 7 bases, and 15 bases lay in between. CDR1 is SGHTS and CDR2 is YDEGEE in the germline V gene. The rearrangement uses TRBV5-8 and TRBJ2-7; either TRBD1 or TRBD2 may supply D (6 bases each). Sequencing was done on a sample of blood. The sequence was obtained from a woman in her forties or fifties in good health. This chain's CDR3 is CASSLNWGAREQYF. The CDR3 coding sequence is TGTGCCAGCAGCTTGAATTGGGGGGCGCGAGAGCAGTACTTC.